This T cell receptor beta chain is from a study of CD8+ T cells in alopecia areata. The table lists this clone with a few counts. This CDR3 contains 15 residues. V was pared by 4 bases and J by 4 bases, with 15 bases between. In germline, CDR1 is SGHTA, CDR2 FQGNSA. Researchers took lesional scalp punch biopsies and peripheral blood from people who were alopecia areata patients. Sequencing templates came from extracted RNA that was reverse transcribed into cDNA. Profiling relied on immunoSEQ multiplex PCR, and the TCRdb table lists in-frame clones only, not all of them. The sample carries about 12,000 clones, approximately 60% recorded once.

The chain couples TRBV7-2 to TRBJ2-3; possibly TRBD1 for D (6 bases). This clonotype originated in a human donor with alopecia areata. Sequenced input: skin. The CDR3 DNA reads TGTGCCAGCAGCTCGTTACAGGGTTCCCCAGATACGCAGTATTTT. This encodes CASSSLQGSPDTQYF.